The 32 T cell receptor beta chains in this list originate from one sample, sequenced in a study of cytomegalovirus exposure and HLA in healthy donors. Researchers ran the PCR with 60 Vbeta and 13 Jbeta primers. TCRdb's table, derived via immunoSEQ multiplex PCR, lists solely in-frame clones and lacks some. The sample contains around 300,000 clones, around 90% of which appear only once. The source material was PBMCs. Every receptor here comes from a woman aged 18-35 years in good health and CMV-seronegative.

The chain recombines TRBV14 with TRBJ1-2, with no clear D. Trimming cost V 1 base and J 5 bases, with 8 bases left between them. Germline V gives CDR1 SGHDN, CDR2 FVKESK. The CDR3 extends over 13 amino acids. CDR3 DNA: TGTGCCAGCAGCCAAGTTTCTGAGTATGGCTACACCTTC. Its protein is CASSQVSEYGYTF.

The rearrangement joins TRBV6-5 to TRBJ2-3; TRBD1 matches 7 bases. V trimming: 7 bases; J trimming: 4 bases; junction bases outside the gene matches: 8. The CDR3 sequence is 14 residues long. Germline V gives CDR1 MNHEY, CDR2 SVGAGI. The CDR3: CASTASQGPDTQYF. CDR3 sequence (DNA): TGTGCCAGCACGGCGTCACAGGGGCCAGATACGCAGTATTTT.

V is TRBV11-2 and J is TRBJ1-2; 7 nucleotides align to TRBD1. The CDR3 has 12 amino acids. Trimming removed 5 bases from V and 5 bases from J; junction bases left unmatched: 2. Germline lookup yields CDR1 SGHAT and CDR2 FQNNGV. CDR3: CASSAGQYGYTF. For the CDR3, the DNA is TGTGCCAGCAGCGCGGGACAGTATGGCTACACCTTC.

The chain's CDR3 is CASTPTGGFFHEQYF. In DNA, the CDR3 is TGTGCCAGTACCCCGACAGGGGGCTTTTTCCACGAGCAGTACTTC. The rearrangement links TRBV19 to TRBJ2-7; the match to TRBD1 covers 10 bases. The CDR3 sequence is 15 residues long. With 7 bases clipped from V and 5 bases from J, the junction kept 11 bases outside the gene matches. Germline lookup yields CDR1 LNHDA and CDR2 SQIVND (reference sequence).

This chain uses TRBV6-1 with TRBJ1-2; tentatively, D is TRBD1 (6 bases). The germline gives CDR1 MNHNS, CDR2 SASEGT. V lost 3 bases to trimming and J lost 4 bases, with 15 bases between them. The CDR3 is made up of 15 amino acids. The CDR3 DNA is TGTGCCAGCAGTGAGGAATTGGGGGCCGCCTATGGCTACACCTTC. Encoded protein: CASSEELGAAYGYTF.

The J gene is TRBJ2-1, the V gene TRBV2; the match to TRBD2 covers 8 bases. With V trimmed by 6 bases and J by 6 bases, 7 bases remained unmatched. CDR3 size: 14 residues. Germline CDR1 is SNHLY and CDR2 is FYNNEI. CDR3 residues: CASSGTSMVNEQFF. The CDR3, as DNA: TGTGCCAGCAGCGGGACTAGTATGGTCAATGAGCAGTTCTTC.

The chain recombines TRBV19 with TRBJ2-1; D gene ambiguous. With 8 bases removed from V and 9 bases from J, the gap between germline ends came to 14 bases. The germline V gene encodes CDR1 LNHDA and CDR2 SQIVND (reference sequence). The CDR3 runs 12 residues. As DNA, the CDR3 is TGTGCCAGTTACTCGATGTCGGGTGAGCAGTTCTTC. It specifies CASYSMSGEQFF. Combining the CDR3 with reference TRBV19 and TRBJ2-1 gives the whole variable domain DGGITQSPKYLFRKEGQNVTLSCEQNLNHDAMYWYRQDPGQGLRLIYYSQIVNDFQKGDIAEGYSVSREKKESFPLTVTSAQKNPTAFYLCASYSMSGEQFFGPGTRLTVL.

The chain employs TRBV11-2 and TRBJ1-6; D call uncertain. Germline V gene data show CDR1 as SGHAT and CDR2 as FQNNGV. Trimming pared 5 bases from V and 0 bases from J, leaving 11 bases between. This CDR3 is built from 16 residues. The CDR3 loop is CASSPEESSYNSPLHF. DNA for the CDR3: TGTGCCAGCAGCCCTGAAGAGAGCTCCTATAATTCACCCCTCCACTTT. Together with reference TRBV11-2 and TRBJ1-6, the CDR3 gives the full variable domain: EAGVAQSPRYKIIEKRQSVAFWCNPISGHATLYWYQQILGQGPKLLIQFQNNGVVDDSQLPKDRFSAERLKGVDSTLKIQPAKLEDSAVYLCASSPEESSYNSPLHFGNGTRLTVT.

The chain is built from TRBV9 and TRBJ2-3; maybe TRBD2 (5 bases). There are 14 residues in the CDR3. CDR1 is SGDLS and CDR2 is YYNGEE in the germline V gene. Trimming cost V 7 bases and J 2 bases, with 14 bases left between them. The DNA for the CDR3 is TGTGCCAGCGGAGAGGACTCCGACACAGATACGCAGTATTTT. Encoded protein: CASGEDSDTDTQYF.

V is TRBV5-1 and J is TRBJ1-6; 10 nucleotides align to TRBD1. Losses at the gene ends were 3 bases for V and 5 bases for J; bases not matched to a gene: 2. Germline V gene data show CDR1 as SGHRS and CDR2 as YFSETQ. The CDR3 spans 15 residues. DNA of the CDR3: TGCGCCAGCAGCTATGGGACAGGGGATAATTCACCCCTCCACTTT. Translated: CASSYGTGDNSPLHF.

V and J are TRBV9 and TRBJ1-2; D possibly corresponds to TRBD1 (5 bases). Germline CDR1 SGDLS, CDR2 YYNGEE. This CDR3 comprises 12 residues. The germline V and J ends were trimmed by 3 bases and 6 bases, with 9 bases remaining between them. CDR3 protein: CASSAGPHGYTF. CDR3 DNA sequence: TGTGCCAGCAGCGCAGGGCCCCATGGCTACACCTTC. Complete variable domain (other parts from reference TRBV9 and TRBJ1-2): DSGVTQTPKHLITATGQRVTLRCSPRSGDLSVYWYQQSLDQGLQFLIQYYNGEERAKGNILERFSAQQFPDLHSELNLSSLELGDSALYFCASSAGPHGYTFGSGTRLTVV.

J is TRBJ2-2 and V is TRBV12-5, with 8 nucleotides matching TRBD1. Looked up from germline, CDR1 is LGHNT and CDR2 is FRNRAP. V shed 8 bases and J 4 bases; nucleotides not matched to a gene: 6. The CDR3 has 14 residues. In DNA form, the CDR3 reads TGTGCTAGTTACCAGGGGGCCGGCACCGGGGAGCTGTTTTTT. Amino acid sequence: CASYQGAGTGELFF.

The rearrangement links TRBV15 to TRBJ1-4; the match to TRBD1 covers 7 bases. V gave up 3 bases and J gave up 10 bases; unmatched junction bases: 11. This CDR3 spans 15 amino acids. Germline assignment: CDR1 LNHNV and CDR2 YYDKDF (reference sequence). CDR3 nucleotide sequence: TGTGCCACCAGCAGCCACGTAGGGACAGTTAGAAAACTGTTTTTT. It yields the protein CATSSHVGTVRKLFF.

The chain links TRBV5-1 to TRBJ1-1; 10 bases match TRBD1. With V trimmed by 4 bases and J by 5 bases, 8 bases remained unmatched. The CDR3 is 15 residues long. Germline V gene sequence: CDR1 SGHRS, CDR2 YFSETQ. DNA for the CDR3: TGCGCCAGCAGCCTAGTGACAGGGGGCAGGACTGAAGCTTTCTTT. This sequence encodes CASSLVTGGRTEAFF.

The chain employs TRBV2 and TRBJ2-7, with 9 positions matching TRBD2. V shed 6 bases, J shed 1 base, and the junction held 13 bases outside the gene matches. The CDR3 totals 17 residues. In germline, CDR1 is SNHLY, CDR2 FYNNEI. In DNA form, the CDR3 reads TGTGCCAGCAGCAACCTTCTGAGCGGGGGGAAATCCTACGAGCAGTACTTC. Its protein product is CASSNLLSGGKSYEQYF.

The genes are TRBV5-1 and TRBJ2-7, with 8 bases fitting TRBD1. V gave up 5 bases and J gave up 2 bases; unmatched junction bases: 12. There are 16 residues in the CDR3. CDR1 is SGHRS and CDR2 is YFSETQ in the germline V gene. CDR3 bases: TGCGCCAGCAGAGCTGGGACAGGACTTTCTACCTACGAGCAGTACTTC. It specifies CASRAGTGLSTYEQYF.

This chain uses TRBV5-1 with TRBJ1-4; TRBD1 matches at 10 bases. CDR3 size: 14 residues. The V and J ends lost 5 bases and 4 bases, in that order; junction bases with no gene match: 2. Germline values: CDR1 SGHRS, CDR2 YFSETQ. Here the CDR3 reads CASSRDRGNEKLFF. The CDR3 nucleotides are TGCGCCAGCAGTCGGGACAGGGGTAATGAAAAACTGTTTTTT.

V and J are TRBV7-8 and TRBJ2-5, with 8 positions matching TRBD2. The CDR3 is 11 residues long. The V and J ends lost 5 bases and 11 bases, in that order; junction bases with no gene match: 4. Germline V lookup: CDR1 SGHVS, CDR2 FQNEAQ. This chain's CDR3 is CASSPGGEQYF. The CDR3 bases are TGTGCCAGCAGCCCCGGGGGGGAGCAGTACTTC.

The chain is built from TRBV7-3 and TRBJ2-5, with 7 positions matching TRBD1. Trimming took 5 bases from V and 4 from J; bases not matched to a gene: 4. The germline gives CDR1 SGHTA, CDR2 FQGTGA. This CDR3 has 13 amino acids. DNA of the CDR3: TGTGCCAGCAGCCCGCACAGGGGAGAGACCCAGTACTTC. This sequence encodes CASSPHRGETQYF.

The chain carries TRBV18 and TRBJ2-7, with a weak D call TRBD1 (5 bases). Trimming stripped 4 bases from V and 3 bases from J, with 13 bases between. The germline V gene encodes CDR1 KGHSH and CDR2 LQKENI. The length of the CDR3 is 14 residues. CDR3 DNA: TGTGCCAGCTCACACGGCCCAGACAGCTACGAGCAGTACTTC. This codes for CASSHGPDSYEQYF.

The chain carries TRBV15 and TRBJ2-1; 7 bases fit TRBD1. CDR1 and CDR2 (germline): LNHNV, YYDKDF (reference sequence). The CDR3 spans 14 residues. The junction had 12 bases not matched to a gene; V was cut back by 9 bases and J by 7 bases. The chain's CDR3 is CATEDRVYSNEQFF. The CDR3 DNA follows: TGTGCCACAGAAGACAGGGTTTATTCGAATGAGCAGTTCTTC. Together with reference TRBV15 and TRBJ2-1, the CDR3 gives the full variable domain: DAMVIQNPRYQVTQFGKPVTLSCSQTLNHNVMYWYQQKSSQAPKLLFHYYDKDFNNEADTPDNFQSRRPNTSFCFLDIRSPGLGDTAMYLCATEDRVYSNEQFFGPGTRLTVL.

The CDR3 nucleotides are TGTGCCTGGAGTGAGGACAGGGAGTACAATGAGCAGTTCTTC. Protein sequence: CAWSEDREYNEQFF. The chain recombines TRBV30 with TRBJ2-1; 8 nucleotides align to TRBD1. Germline CDR1 is GTSNPN and CDR2 is SVGIG (reference sequence). V was clipped by 1 base and J by 4 bases; unmatched bases: 3. CDR3 size: 14 residues. Combining the CDR3 with reference TRBV30 and TRBJ2-1 gives the whole variable domain SQTIHQWPATLVQPVGSPLSLECTVEGTSNPNLYWYRQAAGRGLQLLFYSVGIGQISSEVPQNLSASRPQDRQFILSSKKLLLSDSGFYLCAWSEDREYNEQFFGPGTRLTVL.

This clone has only one observation. The chain is built from TRBV19 and TRBJ1-4, with D tentatively TRBD1 (6 bases). Germline values: CDR1 LNHDA, CDR2 SQIVND (reference sequence). V was trimmed by 1 base and J by 8 bases, leaving 17 bases between them. This CDR3 is 16 amino acids long. The CDR3 DNA reads as TGTGCCAGTAGTATAGCCCGCAGGGGTTGGGGAGAAAAACTGTTTTTT. Amino acid sequence: CASSIARRGWGEKLFF.

This CDR3 is CASNSAAHYGYTF. CDR3 sequence (DNA): TGTGCCAGCAATTCGGCGGCCCACTATGGCTACACCTTC. This rearrangement joins TRBV14 to TRBJ1-2, with D uncertain. The V and J ends lost 7 bases and 3 bases respectively, with 12 bases between them. This CDR3 spans 13 amino acids. CDR1 and CDR2 (germline): SGHDN, FVKESK.

CDR3 bases: TGCGCCAGCAGCTCGCTAGCGGGGGGGACCAGCTCCTACAATGAGCAGTTCTTC. It encodes CASSSLAGGTSSYNEQFF. V is TRBV5-1 and J is TRBJ2-1; TRBD2 matches 12 bases. Per germline, CDR1 SGHRS and CDR2 YFSETQ. The V and J ends lost 3 bases and 0 bases, in that order; junction bases with no gene match: 7. CDR3 length: 18 residues. Complete variable domain (other parts from reference TRBV5-1 and TRBJ2-1): KAGVTQTPRYLIKTRGQQVTLSCSPISGHRSVSWYQQTPGQGLQFLFEYFSETQRNKGNFPGRFSGRQFSNSRSEMNVSTLELGDSALYLCASSSLAGGTSSYNEQFFGPGTRLTVL.

The rearrangement uses TRBV5-6 and TRBJ1-6; no clear D. The length of the CDR3 is 14 residues. CDR1 and CDR2 (germline): SGHDT, YYEEEE. The germline V and J ends were trimmed by 6 bases and 8 bases, with 15 bases remaining between them. The CDR3 nucleotides read TGTGCCAGCACCCTTTGGGCGAAGGATTCACCCCTCCACTTT. Amino acids: CASTLWAKDSPLHF.

The rearrangement links TRBV6-5 to TRBJ2-7; 11 bases align to TRBD1. Germline assignment: CDR1 MNHEY and CDR2 SVGAGI. The CDR3 runs 15 residues. Trimming at V came to 2 bases and at J to 3 bases, leaving 3 bases not matched to a gene. The CDR3 sequence is CASSYGTGGSYEQYF. The CDR3 nucleotides are TGTGCCAGCAGTTACGGGACAGGGGGAAGCTACGAGCAGTACTTC.

The chain combines TRBV25-1 with TRBJ2-1; 8 bases map to TRBD2. This CDR3 is 15 amino acids long. The V gene end was trimmed by 7 bases and the J gene end by 9 bases; junction bases not matched to a gene: 14. The germline CDR1 and CDR2 sequences are MGHDK and SYGVNS. The CDR3 reads CASTCSGDPPCEQFF. In nucleotides, the CDR3 is TGTGCCAGCACCTGTAGCGGGGATCCGCCGTGTGAGCAGTTCTTC. Complete variable domain (other parts from reference TRBV25-1 and TRBJ2-1): EADIYQTPRYLVIGTGKKITLECSQTMGHDKMYWYQQDPGMELHLIHYSYGVNSTEKGDLSSESTVSRIRTEHFPLTLESARPSHTSQYLCASTCSGDPPCEQFFGPGTRLTVL.

This clone was recorded once. J is TRBJ2-5 and V is TRBV6-4, with a tentative D call TRBD1 (6 bases). The CDR3 contains 15 residues. The germline V gene has CDR1 MRHNA and CDR2 SNTAGT. V was shortened by 2 bases and J by 0 bases, with 10 bases between the two germline ends. The CDR3 nucleotides read TGTGCCAGCAGTGACCGTGCAGGGGACCAAGAGACCCAGTACTTC. Amino acid sequence: CASSDRAGDQETQYF.

This clone has just one count. The sample carries other DNA sequences with the same CDR3. In DNA form, the CDR3 reads TGTGCCTGGTCGGGGGATAGCAATCAGCCCCAGCATTTT. Translation: CAWSGDSNQPQHF. This chain joins TRBV30 and TRBJ1-5, with D tentatively TRBD1 (5 bases). CDR3 length: 13 amino acids. The germline V gene has CDR1 GTSNPN and CDR2 SVGIG (reference sequence). V was clipped by 5 bases and J by 0 bases, with 8 bases between them.

This clone was seen a handful of times. The rearrangement uses TRBV9 and TRBJ1-5; no reliable D call. The germline V and J ends were trimmed by 4 bases and 1 base, with 12 bases remaining between them. Germline CDR1 is SGDLS and CDR2 is YYNGEE. The CDR3 sequence is 15 residues long. CDR3 protein: CASSPREGSNQPQHF. CDR3 sequence (DNA): TGTGCCAGCAGCCCCCGTGAGGGAAGCAATCAGCCCCAGCATTTT.

This chain joins TRBV9 and TRBJ1-6; 8 nucleotides agree with TRBD1. CDR1 is SGDLS and CDR2 is YYNGEE in the germline V gene. V lost 6 bases to trimming and J lost 7 bases; unmatched junction nucleotides: 9. The CDR3 is 15 amino acids. CDR3 loop: CASTHGDRGNSPLHF. DNA of the CDR3: TGTGCCAGCACACACGGAGACAGGGGAAATTCACCCCTCCACTTT.